This T cell receptor beta chain derives from a study of neurological immune-mediated disorders. The study's findings and limits: The expanded clones of different subjects shared no CDR3 amino acid sequences (suggesting private repertoires in all groups).

In TCRdb, the 5' RACE reads were re-called with MiXCR into one record per CDR3 protein. Altogether 50,000 to 75,000 distinct CDR3 sequences are present, over 9.5% being singletons, with the ten largest covering about 10%. The sample holds many counts of this clonotype. Its antigen is still unknown. CDR3 length: 14 amino acids. Between the trimmed V and J ends, which lost 2 bases and 1 base, there was a span of 7 bases. Germline V gene sequence: CDR1 SGHTS, CDR2 YDEGEE. The source material was PBMCs. This clonotype originated in an older woman with HTLV-1-associated myelopathy (HAM/TSP). The chain has TRBV5-8 and TRBJ1-3; unclear D gene. The CDR3 nucleotides read TGTGCCAGCAGCTTTGCGGGGTCTGGAAACACCATATATTTT. This translates into CASSFAGSGNTIYF.